Listed below are T cell receptor beta chains from one sample, sequenced in a study of blood T cell repertoires in COVID-19. Profiling relied on immunoSEQ multiplex PCR, and the TCRdb table lists in-frame clones only, not all of them. The sample yields approximately 470,000 clones, roughly 88% seen once. Material: peripheral blood. The receptors shown here come from a human donor in a cohort sampled during active COVID-19. CDR3s include the opening cysteine and the closing phenylalanine or tryptophan. Each record gives: CDR3 protein, CDR3 DNA, clone size, V gene, J gene, D gene. The D gene is left open where the match is weak. Size values are once, few and many counts, or a class for expanded clones, and some rows have none.

CDR3: CASGGLPLNEQFF
DNA: TGTGCCAGCGGCGGTCTCCCCCTGAATGAGCAGTTCTTC
size: once
V: TRBV2
J: TRBJ2-1
D: NA

CDR3: CASSPGTSTGELFF
DNA: TGTGCCAGCAGCCCGGGGACATCCACCGGGGAGCTGTTTTTT
size: NA
V: TRBV7-3
J: TRBJ2-2
D: NA

CDR3: CASSSQQGAGYTF
DNA: TGTGCCAGCAGTTCACAACAGGGGGCTGGCTACACCTTC
size: NA
V: TRBV12-3/TRBV12-4
J: TRBJ1-2
D: TRBD1

CDR3: CATSNPRGGTEAFF
DNA: TGTGCCACCAGTAACCCTAGGGGTGGCACTGAAGCTTTCTTT
size: NA
V: TRBV15
J: TRBJ1-1
D: NA

CDR3: CASSVGVATPMNIQYF
DNA: TGTGCCAGCAGCGTAGGCGTAGCAACCCCAATGAACATTCAGTACTTC
size: NA
V: TRBV9
J: TRBJ2-4
D: NA

CDR3: CASSAPQTGSNQPQHF
DNA: TGTGCCAGCAGCGCCCCTCAGACAGGGAGCAATCAGCCCCAGCATTTT
size: NA
V: TRBV7-8
J: TRBJ1-5
D: TRBD1

CDR3: CASRGGGRATDTQYF
DNA: TGTGCCAGTAGAGGAGGCGGGAGGGCCACAGATACGCAGTATTTT
size: NA
V: TRBV19
J: TRBJ2-3
D: TRBD2

CDR3: CASTQGRNYGYTF
DNA: TGTGCCAGCACCCAGGGTAGGAACTATGGCTACACCTTC
size: NA
V: TRBV28
J: TRBJ1-2
D: NA

CDR3: CASSPRGQFYNEQFF
DNA: TGTGCCAGCAGCCCAAGGGGACAGTTCTACAATGAGCAGTTCTTC
size: NA
V: TRBV9
J: TRBJ2-1
D: TRBD1

CDR3: CASSVGRGMPSGSHEQYF
DNA: TGTGCCAGCAGTGTGGGCAGGGGGATGCCTAGCGGGAGTCACGAGCAGTACTTC
size: NA
V: TRBV6-1
J: TRBJ2-7
D: TRBD2

CDR3: CASSFLAGVETQYF
DNA: TGCGCCAGCAGCTTTCTAGCGGGAGTCGAGACCCAGTACTTC
size: NA
V: TRBV5-1
J: TRBJ2-5
D: TRBD2

CDR3: CASSNLAGLTYNEQFF
DNA: TGTGCCAGCAGTAACCTAGCGGGTCTCACCTACAATGAGCAGTTCTTC
size: NA
V: TRBV6-2/TRBV6-3
J: TRBJ2-1
D: TRBD2

CDR3: CASSLSGGTGELFF
DNA: TGTGCCAGCAGCCTCAGTGGAGGCACCGGGGAGCTGTTTTTT
size: once
V: TRBV7-2
J: TRBJ2-2
D: NA

CDR3: CASSYPTSGSLYEQYF
DNA: TGTGCCAGCAGTTATCCGACTAGCGGGAGTTTGTACGAGCAGTACTTC
size: NA
V: TRBV6-5
J: TRBJ2-7
D: TRBD2

CDR3: CASSNPTGSNEQYF
DNA: TGTGCCAGCAGCAACCCGACAGGGTCAAACGAGCAGTACTTC
size: NA
V: TRBV6-2/TRBV6-3
J: TRBJ2-7
D: TRBD1

CDR3: CASSLRLAGAEEQFF
DNA: TGCGCCAGCAGCCTCCGACTAGCGGGAGCAGAGGAGCAGTTCTTC
size: NA
V: TRBV5-1
J: TRBJ2-1
D: TRBD2

CDR3: CASSYRGGYGYTF
DNA: TGTGCCAGCAGTTATAGAGGTGGATATGGCTACACCTTC
size: NA
V: TRBV6-5
J: TRBJ1-2
D: NA